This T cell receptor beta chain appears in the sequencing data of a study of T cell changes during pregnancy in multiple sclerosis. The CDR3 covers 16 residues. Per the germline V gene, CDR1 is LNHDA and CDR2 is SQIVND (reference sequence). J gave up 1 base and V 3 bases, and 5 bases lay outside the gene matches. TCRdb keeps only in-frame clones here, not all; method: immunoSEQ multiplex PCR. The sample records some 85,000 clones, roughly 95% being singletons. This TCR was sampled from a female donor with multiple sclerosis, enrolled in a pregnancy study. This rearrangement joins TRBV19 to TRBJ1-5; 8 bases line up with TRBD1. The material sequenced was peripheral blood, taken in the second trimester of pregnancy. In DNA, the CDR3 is TGTGCCAGTAGTATCCCAGGACAGGGAAGCAATCAGCCCCAGCATTTT. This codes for CASSIPGQGSNQPQHF.